Presented here are 22 T cell receptor beta chains from one specimen sequenced in a study of siplizumab effects on memory and regulatory T cells. Repertoires were generated with immunoSEQ multiplex PCR, while TCRdb's copy carries only in-frame clones and drops some. The data contain about 110,000 clones, over 85% of them singletons. The sample comprised CD4+ T cells sorted from blood. Every receptor here comes from a human donor in good health.

J is TRBJ1-6 and V is TRBV5-1; 9 nucleotides align to TRBD1. CDR3 size: 16 residues. Germline CDR1 SGHRS, CDR2 YFSETQ. V dropped 0 bases and J dropped 6; count of bases not matched to a gene: 4. CDR3: CASSLGTGDGNSPLHF. The CDR3 DNA sequence: TGCGCCAGCAGCTTGGGGACAGGGGATGGTAATTCACCCCTCCACTTT. Using reference TRBV5-1 and TRBJ1-6 for the parts outside the CDR3, the full variable domain is KAGVTQTPRYLIKTRGQQVTLSCSPISGHRSVSWYQQTPGQGLQFLFEYFSETQRNKGNFPGRFSGRQFSNSRSEMNVSTLELGDSALYLCASSLGTGDGNSPLHFGNGTRLTVT.

DNA of the CDR3: TGTGCCAGCAGCTCTGGACAGGCCTCTGGAAACACCATATATTTT. Its translation is CASSSGQASGNTIYF. The V gene is TRBV6-6, the J gene TRBJ1-3, with 7 bases lining up with TRBD1. The V gene end was trimmed by 6 bases and the J gene end by 0 bases; junction bases not matched to a gene: 5. The CDR3 extends over 15 amino acids. Looked up from germline, CDR1 is MNHNY and CDR2 is SVGAGI (reference sequence).

The CDR3 loop reads CASSYIAGLKYEQYF. CDR3 nucleotides: TGTGCCAGCAGTTACATAGCGGGGCTAAAGTACGAGCAGTACTTC. This sequence joins TRBV6-5 and TRBJ2-7; 8 bases line up with TRBD2. Germline V CDR1 and CDR2: MNHEY, SVGAGI. CDR3 size: 15 residues. The ends lost 2 bases at V and 4 bases at J; junction bases unmatched: 7.

The J gene is TRBJ1-1, the V gene TRBV30; D remains unclear. In germline, CDR1 is GTSNPN, CDR2 SVGIG (reference sequence). The CDR3 length is 13 residues. V lost 8 bases and J lost 0, with 13 bases in between. CDR3 region: CARSWQVNTEAFF. DNA of the CDR3: TGTGCCCGAAGCTGGCAGGTGAACACTGAAGCTTTCTTT. The entire variable domain, with the rest obtained from reference TRBV30 and TRBJ1-1, is as follows: SQTIHQWPATLVQPVGSPLSLECTVEGTSNPNLYWYRQAAGRGLQLLFYSVGIGQISSEVPQNLSASRPQDRQFILSSKKLLLSDSGFYLCARSWQVNTEAFFGQGTRLTVV.

The chain recombines TRBV5-1 with TRBJ1-2; 7 bases match TRBD1. CDR3 length: 15 amino acids. V was pared by 0 bases and J by 3 bases, with 5 bases of the junction left unmatched. In germline, CDR1 is SGHRS, CDR2 YFSETQ. CDR3 DNA sequence: TGCGCCAGCAGCTTGGGGGACAGCGATTACTATGGCTACACCTTC. This encodes CASSLGDSDYYGYTF.

The chain links TRBV5-6 to TRBJ1-2; 9 nucleotides align to TRBD1. Germline assignment: CDR1 SGHDT and CDR2 YYEEEE. The CDR3 is 13 residues long. With V trimmed by 2 bases and J by 7 bases, 3 bases remained unmatched. CDR3 nucleotide sequence: TGTGCCAGCAGCTTACAGGGGGCCGGTGGCTACACCTTC. Its translation: CASSLQGAGGYTF.

V usage is TRBV25-1 and J usage is TRBJ2-7, with D perhaps TRBD2 (5 bases). V was cut by 5 bases and J by 3 bases, with 17 bases left in between. CDR3 length equals 15 residues. Germline V gene lookup returns CDR1 MGHDK and CDR2 SYGVNS. The CDR3 is CASSPFRGNSYEQYF. CDR3 DNA: TGTGCCAGCAGTCCATTTCGGGGAAATAGCTACGAGCAGTACTTC.

V and J are TRBV7-9 and TRBJ2-7; D is undetermined. Germline loops: CDR1 SEHNR, CDR2 FQNEAQ (reference sequence). There are 13 residues in the CDR3. The germline V and J ends were trimmed by 0 bases and 4 bases, with 7 bases remaining between them. CDR3 residues: CASSLATAYEQYF. The CDR3 DNA reads as TGTGCCAGCAGCTTAGCGACTGCGTACGAGCAGTACTTC.

This sequence joins TRBV5-4 and TRBJ1-1; D is possibly TRBD1 (5 bases). From germline, CDR1 is SGHNT and CDR2 YYREEE (reference sequence). The V gene lost 7 bases and the J gene lost 0 bases, with 22 bases spanning the gap. CDR3 size: 17 residues. The CDR3 DNA sequence: TGTGCCAGCCAATACACCCAGGGAGGCGGATTGAACACTGAAGCTTTCTTT. Translating gives CASQYTQGGGLNTEAFF.

The chain is built from TRBV5-5 and TRBJ2-2, with no clear D. Deletions cut 7 bases from V and 4 bases from J, with 17 bases between. Germline CDR1 reads SGHKS; CDR2 reads YYEKEE (reference sequence). The CDR3 totals 15 residues. The CDR3 DNA is TGTGCCAGCGTTACCAGTCCCACGGGCACCGGGGAGCTGTTTTTT. Translating it yields CASVTSPTGTGELFF.

The chain uses TRBV7-2 and TRBJ2-7; perhaps D is TRBD1 or TRBD2 (5 bases each). This CDR3 is 13 amino acids long. Germline V CDR1 and CDR2: SGHTA, FQGNSA. V lost 5 bases and J lost 4, with 12 bases in between. CDR3 region: CASSNGAGYEQYF. DNA for the CDR3: TGTGCCAGCAGCAATGGGGCGGGTTACGAGCAGTACTTC.

The chain uses TRBV19 and TRBJ1-5; possible D gene TRBD1, 5 bases. The ends were cut back, 7 bases at V and 5 bases at J, with 21 bases in the middle. Germline-derived CDR1 and CDR2 are LNHDA and SQIVND (reference sequence). The CDR3 totals 16 residues. CDR3: CASTQRGTVIYQPQHF. In nucleotides, the CDR3 is TGTGCCAGTACCCAAAGGGGCACAGTGATCTATCAGCCCCAGCATTTT.

The chain carries TRBV18 and TRBJ2-2; D may be TRBD1 or TRBD2 (6 bases each). The CDR3 covers 14 residues. Trimming stripped 5 bases from V and 6 bases from J, with 13 bases between. The V gene's germline CDR1 is KGHSH and CDR2 LQKENI. DNA for the CDR3: TGTGCCAGCTCATTATACAGGGAGGCCGGGGAGCTGTTTTTT. Residues: CASSLYREAGELFF.

The chain employs TRBV28 and TRBJ2-7; 11 positions match TRBD2. CDR3 length: 16 residues. Germline values: CDR1 MDHEN, CDR2 SYDVKM. Unmatched junction bases numbered 10, after V lost 6 bases and J lost 3 bases. CDR3 sequence (DNA): TGTGCCAGCAGAGGATCAACTAGCGGGAGTCTCTACGAGCAGTACTTC. Translation gives CASRGSTSGSLYEQYF. Filled out from reference TRBV28 and TRBJ2-7, the complete variable domain reads DVKVTQSSRYLVKRTGEKVFLECVQDMDHENMFWYRQDPGLGLRLIYFSYDVKMKEKGDIPEGYSVSREKKERFSLILESASTNQTSMYLCASRGSTSGSLYEQYFGPGTRLTVT.

The CDR3 region is CASSQSPQGAGELFF. The CDR3 DNA reads as TGTGCCAGCAGCCAGTCTCCCCAGGGGGCCGGGGAGCTGTTTTTT. The chain has TRBV11-1 and TRBJ2-2; 7 bases align to TRBD1. CDR1 SGHAT and CDR2 FQDESV come from the germline V gene (reference sequence). The ends lost 5 bases at V and 6 bases at J; junction bases unmatched: 9. The CDR3 is 15 amino acids.

The chain carries TRBV19 and TRBJ1-1, with a weak D call TRBD1 (5 bases). The CDR3 is 16 amino acids. From germline, CDR1 is LNHDA and CDR2 SQIVND (reference sequence). The V end lost 3 bases, the J end lost 1 base, and 15 bases lay between the germline ends. CDR3 in amino acids: CASSMPGADANTEAFF. In DNA form, the CDR3 reads TGTGCCAGTAGTATGCCCGGGGCAGACGCGAACACTGAAGCTTTCTTT.

The gene calls are TRBV18 and TRBJ2-2; D call uncertain. The CDR3 spans 17 residues. Germline CDR1 KGHSH, CDR2 LQKENI. Between the trimmed V and J ends, which lost 4 bases and 4 bases, there was a span of 19 bases. CDR3 region: CASSRPPRISGTGELFF. The CDR3, as DNA: TGTGCCAGCTCACGTCCGCCGCGGATATCGGGCACCGGGGAGCTGTTTTTT.

The chain is built from TRBV7-2 and TRBJ2-5, with TRBD1 matching 7 bases. Germline loops: CDR1 SGHTA, CDR2 FQGNSA. The trim removed 4 bases at V and 4 bases at J, leaving 3 bases unmatched. This CDR3 is built from 13 residues. The CDR3: CASSYRGGETQYF. Written as DNA, the CDR3 is TGTGCCAGCAGCTACAGGGGCGGAGAGACCCAGTACTTC.

The genes are TRBV5-1 and TRBJ2-3; D is perhaps TRBD2 (6 bases). Trimming stripped 2 bases from V and 6 bases from J, with 10 bases between. The V gene's germline CDR1 is SGHRS and CDR2 YFSETQ. The CDR3 contains 13 residues. CDR3 DNA sequence: TGCGCCAGCAGCTTTGGAACTAGCGATACGCAGTATTTT. Protein: CASSFGTSDTQYF.

The chain combines TRBV6-5 with TRBJ2-7; 11 nucleotides match TRBD2. J lost 0 bases, V lost 5 bases, and 3 bases had no gene match. CDR1 and CDR2 (germline): MNHEY, SVGAGI. The CDR3 sequence is 15 residues long. The CDR3 here is CASSRGTSGSYEQYF. As DNA, the CDR3 is TGTGCCAGCAGTCGCGGGACTAGCGGCTCCTACGAGCAGTACTTC.

The chain joins TRBV13 to TRBJ2-3; D is ambiguous. Germline V gives CDR1 PRHDT, CDR2 FYEKMQ (reference sequence). The CDR3 is 13 residues long. Trimming left V 5 bases short and J 5 bases short, with 11 bases between. This CDR3 reads CASSQTDLDTQYF. The CDR3 nucleotides read TGTGCCAGCAGCCAGACGGATTTAGATACGCAGTATTTT.

The CDR3 region is CAISESDSGSESYEQYF. DNA of the CDR3: TGTGCCATCAGTGAGTCTGATAGCGGGAGTGAATCCTACGAGCAGTACTTC. This chain uses TRBV10-3 with TRBJ2-7; TRBD2 agrees at 9 bases. CDR3 length: 17 amino acids. Germline-derived CDR1 and CDR2 are ENHRY and SYGVKD. V was pared by 0 bases and J by 1 base, with 7 bases of the junction left unmatched.